These T cell receptor beta chains were read from a single sample in a study of spatial heterogeneity in lung cancer. TCRdb reprocessed the 5' RACE reads via MiXCR and lists one record per CDR3 protein. The table records about 3,400 distinct CDR3 sequences, less than 10% of them present only once. Material: lung tumor tissue, obtained at surgery. Receptors originate from a male donor with early-stage non-small cell lung cancer. CDR3s include the opening cysteine and the closing phenylalanine or tryptophan. The D gene is left open where the match is weak. Expanded clones are given a class, and other clones once, few, many or no size at all.

CDR3nt	CDR3aa	v_gene	j_gene	d_gene	abundance
TGTGCCAGCAGATCGACAGGGGGATCCTACGAGCAGTACTTC	CASRSTGGSYEQYF	TRBV27	TRBJ2-7	TRBD1	many
TGTGCCAGTAGCGCAGCCGCGGCAGGGCAAGAGACCCAGTACTTC	CASSAAAAGQETQYF	TRBV19	TRBJ2-5	.	medium-sized
TGTGCCAGCAGCTTAGTATCCATTGAGCAGTTCTTC	CASSLVSIEQFF	TRBV7-2	TRBJ2-1	.	medium-sized
TGCGCCAGTGTCCCTGCGACTAGCGGCAATGAGCAGTTCTTC	CASVPATSGNEQFF	TRBV5-1	TRBJ2-1	TRBD2	medium-sized
TGCAGTGCCACAAAACTTGGGACAGGGGGCTATGGCTACACCTTC	CSATKLGTGGYGYTF	TRBV20-1	TRBJ1-2	TRBD1	.
TGTGCCAGCAGTTTTGTACCGCTTGAAGCTTTCTTT	CASSFVPLEAFF	TRBV12-3/TRBV12-4	TRBJ1-1	.	many
TGTGCCAGCAGTTCAGGGAGGACCTACAATGAGCAGTTCTTC	CASSSGRTYNEQFF	TRBV6-5	TRBJ2-1	.	medium-sized
TGTGCCAGCAGTTATGAACGGGAGATGGGAGATACGCAGTATTTT	CASSYEREMGDTQYF	TRBV6-5	TRBJ2-3	.	large
TGTGCCAGCAGTTTACGCCGCGGGGGGACAGGCTCCTACAATGAGCAGTTCTTC	CASSLRRGGTGSYNEQFF	TRBV12-3/TRBV12-4	TRBJ2-1	.	medium-sized
TGCGCCAGCAGCCAGGCGCCGGGACTAGCGGGGGTCAGCACAGATACGCAGTATTTT	CASSQAPGLAGVSTDTQYF	TRBV4-3	TRBJ2-3	TRBD2	medium-sized
TGTGCCAGCAGCCCCCGGGGGGCATCGATGCTATACGAGCAGTACTTC	CASSPRGASMLYEQYF	TRBV7-2	TRBJ2-7	.	medium-sized
TGCAGCGTTGACCGGACAGGGGCCGGGGAGCTGTTTTTT	CSVDRTGAGELFF	TRBV29-1	TRBJ2-2	TRBD1	many
TGCAGCGTTACAACAGGGGGCTTACAGACCCAGTACTTC	CSVTTGGLQTQYF	TRBV29-1	TRBJ2-5	TRBD1	.
TGTGCCAGCAGACCCACTAGCGGTAGCACAGATACGCAGTATTTT	CASRPTSGSTDTQYF	TRBV6-1	TRBJ2-3	TRBD2	medium-sized
TGTGCCAGCAGCTTAACGTCCGGGGTCTCCAATGAGCAGTTCTTC	CASSLTSGVSNEQFF	TRBV11-2	TRBJ2-1	.	medium-sized
TGTGCCAGCAGCTGGGGCACAGCCACTGAAGCTTTCTTT	CASSWGTATEAFF	TRBV11-2	TRBJ1-1	.	many
TGCAGCGTTGAAAAGGACAGGTCTCTCTTGGGCACTGAAGCTTTCTTT	CSVEKDRSLLGTEAFF	TRBV29-1	TRBJ1-1	TRBD1	medium-sized
TGTGCCAGCAGCCCTGGACGCGGGGAGAGTTTTTACGAGCAGTACTTC	CASSPGRGESFYEQYF	TRBV7-8	TRBJ2-7	.	medium-sized
TGTGCCAGCAGCTTACAGGGGGGCAATGAGCAGTTCTTC	CASSLQGGNEQFF	TRBV11-3	TRBJ2-1	.	medium-sized
TGTGCCAGCAGTGACCTCGAATGGGCGCTGAACACTGAAGCTTTCTTT	CASSDLEWALNTEAFF	TRBV28	TRBJ1-1	.	many
TGTGCCAGCAGCTTGGTCTCCCAAGAGACCCAGTACTTC	CASSLVSQETQYF	TRBV5-6	TRBJ2-5	.	.
TGTGCCTGGAGACTAGCGGGAGTTTTTGAGACCCAGTACTTC	CAWRLAGVFETQYF	TRBV30	TRBJ2-5	TRBD2	medium-sized
TGTGCCAGCAGCTACCAGCGGGAGAGCACAGATACGCAGTATTTT	CASSYQRESTDTQYF	TRBV7-2	TRBJ2-3	TRBD2	many
TGTGCCAGCAGCTTTCAGCGGTACAATGAGCAGTTCTTC	CASSFQRYNEQFF	TRBV7-2	TRBJ2-1	.	.
TGTGCCAGCAGTTTCGAGGGGCAGCATGAAAAACTGTTTTTT	CASSFEGQHEKLFF	TRBV28	TRBJ1-4	.	medium-sized
TGTGCCAGCAGTGGGACAGGTGACCACAATGAGCAGTTCTTC	CASSGTGDHNEQFF	TRBV12-3/TRBV12-4	TRBJ2-1	TRBD1	medium-sized
TGCGCCAGCAGTGAGTCGACACGGGGTTCTAAGTTCTTC	CASSESTRGSKFF	TRBV10-2	TRBJ2-1	.	many
TGTGCCAGCAGCCCCTTCCGAGGGACCCAGTACTTC	CASSPFRGTQYF	TRBV13	TRBJ2-5	.	.
TGTGCCAGCAGTTCTCGGTTTACCAAAGCCTACGAGCAGTACTTC	CASSSRFTKAYEQYF	TRBV28	TRBJ2-7	.	many
TGTGCCAGCTCACCACGGAAATCTGGGGCCAACGTCCTGATTTTC	CASSPRKSGANVLIF	TRBV18	TRBJ2-6	.	medium-sized
TGTGCCAGCAGTGAAGCACAGGGGAGGAACACTGAAGCTTTCTTT	CASSEAQGRNTEAFF	TRBV2	TRBJ1-1	TRBD1	medium-sized
TGCAGCGTTGACGCCCAGAAAGAGACCCAGTACTTC	CSVDAQKETQYF	TRBV29-1	TRBJ2-5	.	many
TGTGCCAGCCTTAGCGGGCTTCAAGAGACCCAGTACTTC	CASLSGLQETQYF	TRBV7-9	TRBJ2-5	TRBD2	medium-sized
TGTGCCAGCGAAAATCCCCTAGCGGGGTACAATGAGCAGTTCTTC	CASENPLAGYNEQFF	TRBV12-3/TRBV12-4	TRBJ2-1	TRBD2	medium-sized
TGTGCCAGCAGCGCGACTGGGACCCATCGTAATGAGCAGTTCTTC	CASSATGTHRNEQFF	TRBV9	TRBJ2-1	.	medium-sized
TGTGCCACCAGCAGAGGCAGATCTGCAGCCTACGAGCAGTACTTC	CATSRGRSAAYEQYF	TRBV15	TRBJ2-7	.	few
TGTGCCAGCAGCTCTTTTTCTGTAGAGACCCAGTACTTC	CASSSFSVETQYF	TRBV5-6	TRBJ2-5	.	medium-sized
TGTGCCAGTAGACCCCAACGGGAGACCCGGGCCGGGGAGCTGTTTTTT	CASRPQRETRAGELFF	TRBV19	TRBJ2-2	.	medium-sized
TGTGCCAGCAAACCCCCCGGGGGCAGCACAGATACGCAGTATTTT	CASKPPGGSTDTQYF	TRBV2	TRBJ2-3	.	medium-sized
TGTGCCAGCAGGGGGACAGTGCAAGAGACCCAGTACTTC	CASRGTVQETQYF	TRBV2	TRBJ2-5	TRBD1	medium-sized
TGTGCCAGCAGTCTCTCAGCCACTCGTCAGCCCCAGCATTTT	CASSLSATRQPQHF	TRBV9	TRBJ1-5	.	few
TGTGCCAGCAGCCAAGGGCGACGGACTAATGAAAAACTGTTTTTT	CASSQGRRTNEKLFF	TRBV16	TRBJ1-4	.	medium-sized
TGTGCCCTACAGGGGGCAGGCACTGAAGCTTTCTTT	CALQGAGTEAFF	TRBV28	TRBJ1-1	TRBD1	medium-sized
TGTGCCAGCAGCTTTCAGACGGGACTAGCGGGAGCGGAGTACTTC	CASSFQTGLAGAEYF	TRBV7-2	TRBJ2-7	TRBD2	medium-sized
TGTGCCAGCAGGGGGGGACAGGGCGTCCTTGAGCAGTACTTC	CASRGGQGVLEQYF	TRBV2	TRBJ2-7	TRBD1	medium-sized
TGCGCCAGCAGCCAAGAAAACGCAGATACGCAGTATTTT	CASSQENADTQYF	TRBV4-1	TRBJ2-3	.	.
TGTGCCAGCAGTGAACCTTCCAACTCCTACAATGAGCAGTTCTTC	CASSEPSNSYNEQFF	TRBV6-1	TRBJ2-1	.	few
TGCGCCAGCAGGACGGGACTAGCGGGGACCTTAGCCAAAAACATTCAGTACTTC	CASRTGLAGTLAKNIQYF	TRBV5-1	TRBJ2-4	TRBD2	many
TGCGCCAGCAGCCAAGTTTTAGCGGGAGGGGAGCAGTACTTC	CASSQVLAGGEQYF	TRBV4-3	TRBJ2-7	TRBD2	few
TGTGCCAGCAGTTACTCGATGGACCCGGTAGATGAAAAACTGTTTTTT	CASSYSMDPVDEKLFF	TRBV6-5	TRBJ1-4	.	medium-sized
TGCGCCAGCAGCTTACGGGTAATGAACACTGAAGCTTTCTTT	CASSLRVMNTEAFF	TRBV5-1	TRBJ1-1	.	medium-sized
TGTGCCAGCGAAGAACAGGGCTTTTCGTGGGATACGCAGTATTTT	CASEEQGFSWDTQYF	TRBV2	TRBJ2-3	.	medium-sized
TGTGCCAGCAGCCCTCAGACTAGCGGGACTATTCAAGAGACCCAGTACTTC	CASSPQTSGTIQETQYF	TRBV7-8	TRBJ2-5	TRBD2	medium-sized
TGTGCCAGCAGTCTCCCTCTGGGGGGTGGTGAGCAGTTCTTC	CASSLPLGGGEQFF	TRBV6-6	TRBJ2-1	.	medium-sized
TGCGCCAGCAGCCAACAGGGAGGGGAACAGCCCCAGCATTTT	CASSQQGGEQPQHF	TRBV5-1	TRBJ1-5	.	medium-sized
TGTGCCAGCAGTTTCCTACACCCGGGGAGGGCGGGGTACAATGAGCAGTTCTTC	CASSFLHPGRAGYNEQFF	TRBV28	TRBJ2-1	TRBD2	large
TGTGCCAGCAGGGGCGGGGCGTACAATGAGCAGTTCTTC	CASRGGAYNEQFF	TRBV28	TRBJ2-1	.	many